Described below is a single T cell receptor beta chain sequence and its context. What it binds is not known. This sample is part of a study of blood T cells in healthy people across ages. Overall study findings and caveats: Using unsorted PBMCs precluded a conclusive naive versus antigen-experienced comparison.

Trimming cost V 2 bases and J 0 bases; bases outside gene matches: 4. Germline CDR1 SGHAT, CDR2 FQNNGV. CDR3 length equals 17 residues. PCR was performed a second time for roughly 7 to 11 cycles using a sample-barcoded 5' primer and a J-beta primer mix. One entry per CDR3 protein results from TCRdb running MiXCR on the 5' RACE reads. The sample includes 700,000 to 850,000 distinct CDR3 sequences, around half of them seen just once. V is TRBV11-2 and J is TRBJ2-1; 10 bases match TRBD2. Sequencing was carried out using blood. This clonotype was obtained from a man aged 80 or over in good health. The CDR3 bases are TGTGCCAGCAGCTTATACCCTAGCGGGAGCTCCTACAATGAGCAGTTCTTC. Translated, it gives CASSLYPSGSSYNEQFF.